The 13 T cell receptor beta chains listed next were all sequenced from one sample in a study of T cells in Graves' hyperthyroidism and ophthalmopathy. Amplification of TCR beta CDR3 regions used RNA as the template. Initially, a first-round RT-PCR of the TCR CDR3 employed the HTBI primer set. TCRdb re-called the multiplex PCR reads through MiXCR, storing one row per CDR3 protein. The table lists hundreds of thousands of distinct CDR3 sequences, 13% to 15% of them singletons, with approximately 12% in the top ten. The sequenced sample was blood. The source of these receptors is a woman between 50 and 59 years old with Graves' ophthalmopathy.

Worth noting for this clonotype: The germline gene is not matched at one end of the junction; a read error may be the cause. The chain has TRBV6-5 and TRBJ1-5, with D maybe TRBD1 (5 bases). The germline CDR1 and CDR2 sequences are MNHEY and SVGAGI. The CDR3 length is 15 residues. In DNA, the CDR3 is TGTGCCAGCAGTTATCGCCAGGGTCTAAATCAGCGCCAGCATTTT. Its translation is CASSYRQGLNQRQHF.

The CDR3 region has the DNA TGTGCCAGCAGTTTGCTAGCGGGAGGGAACTCCTACGAGCAGTACTTC. Protein sequence: CASSLLAGGNSYEQYF. The chain employs TRBV27 and TRBJ2-7; 12 nucleotides match TRBD2. This CDR3 is 16 amino acids long. Germline V gene data show CDR1 as MNHEY and CDR2 as SMNVEV (reference sequence). V was pared by 3 bases and J by 0 bases, with 3 bases of the junction left unmatched.

This clonotype appeared many times. The chain joins TRBV5-6 to TRBJ2-2, with TRBD2 matching over 10 bases. Per the germline V gene, CDR1 is SGHDT and CDR2 is YYEEEE. The CDR3 contains 14 residues. The J segment lost 6 bases and the V segment lost 4 bases, leaving 3 bases of the junction unmatched. This CDR3 is CASSATSGAGELFF. CDR3 DNA: TGTGCCAGCAGCGCAACTAGCGGGGCCGGGGAGCTGTTTTTT.

This clonotype has a count of ten or more. The J gene is TRBJ2-3, the V gene TRBV5-1, with D unclear. The germline V gene encodes CDR1 SGHRS and CDR2 YFSETQ. V was trimmed by 0 bases and J by 7 bases, leaving 6 bases between them. The CDR3 runs 12 residues. CDR3 sequence: CASSLATHTQYF. The CDR3, as DNA: TGCGCCAGCAGCTTGGCGACACATACGCAGTATTTT.

This clonotype was detected many times. V usage is TRBV7-2 and J usage is TRBJ1-4, with TRBD1 as a possible D gene (5 bases). The V gene lost 1 base and the J gene lost 7 bases, with 13 bases spanning the gap. The CDR3 is made up of 15 amino acids. The germline gives CDR1 SGHTA, CDR2 FQGNSA. CDR3 DNA: TGTGCCAGCAGCTTAGACCCAGGGTTGAGTGAAAAACTGTTTTTT. Protein: CASSLDPGLSEKLFF.

This clonotype was detected ten times or more. The V call is TRBV12-3 or TRBV12-4, the J call TRBJ1-5; perhaps TRBD1 as D (6 bases). Trimming cost V 6 bases and J 4 bases, with 16 bases left between them. The CDR3 is 15 residues long. The CDR3 here is CASSLQGQPNQPQHF. The CDR3 DNA is TGTGCCAGCAGCCTCCAGGGACAACCAAATCAGCCCCAGCATTTT.

This clonotype was detected ten times or more. The chain has TRBV18 and TRBJ2-2; no firm D call. CDR3 length equals 12 residues. Germline-derived CDR1 and CDR2 are KGHSH and LQKENI. The V gene lost 4 bases and the J gene lost 5 bases, with 5 bases spanning the gap. The CDR3 is CASSRGTGELFF. The CDR3 DNA reads as TGTGCCAGCTCACGGGGAACCGGGGAGCTGTTTTTT.

This clonotype was seen many times. This chain uses TRBV7-2 with TRBJ1-2, with a tentative D call TRBD1 (6 bases). Germline loops: CDR1 SGHTA, CDR2 FQGNSA. The CDR3 extends over 13 amino acids. V was shortened by 5 bases and J by 3 bases, with 10 bases between the two germline ends. The CDR3 DNA follows: TGTGCCAGCAGCCCGGACAGAGACTATGGCTACACCTTC. This sequence encodes CASSPDRDYGYTF.

This clonotype was detected many times. The rearrangement uses TRBV3-2 and TRBJ1-4; the table's D call TRBD1 went unverified against the DNA. TRBV3-2 is described as a pseudogene. This CDR3 spans 18 amino acids. The DNA of the CDR3 is TGTGCCAGCAGCCAAGTCTTCCGGGACAGGGGGCCGAATGAAAAACTGTTTTTT. It codes for CASSQVFRDRGPNEKLFF.

This clonotype has just a few counts. The chain is built from TRBV29-1 and TRBJ2-1; no firm D call. CDR1 SQVTM and CDR2 ANQGSEA come from the germline V gene. The CDR3 spans 13 residues. Trimming stripped 3 bases from V and 5 bases from J, with 11 bases between. This CDR3 reads CSVDRRGDNEQFF. The CDR3 DNA reads as TGCAGCGTTGACAGGAGAGGAGACAATGAGCAGTTCTTC.

V and J are TRBV29-1 and TRBJ2-7, with 8 bases that match TRBD1. This CDR3 contains 14 residues. Germline assignment: CDR1 SQVTM and CDR2 ANQGSEA. The junction had 10 bases not matched to a gene; V was cut back by 3 bases and J by 6 bases. The CDR3 here is CSVDNLQGDGEQYF. CDR3 in DNA: TGCAGCGTTGACAATTTACAGGGGGATGGCGAGCAGTACTTC.

This chain links TRBV29-1 with TRBJ2-1, with a weak D call TRBD2 (5 bases). The V gene's germline CDR1 is SQVTM and CDR2 ANQGSEA. The CDR3 totals 12 residues. The V end was cut by 4 bases, the J end by 10 bases, with 14 bases between. The CDR3 coding sequence is TGCAGCGTTGTCGGGGATAATATGGAGCAGTTCTTC. Translating gives CSVVGDNMEQFF.

This CDR3 reads CASRQDRGSYEQYF. The CDR3 DNA is TGTGCCAGCAGGCAAGACAGGGGTTCCTACGAGCAGTACTTC. The chain links TRBV12-3 or TRBV12-4 to TRBJ2-7, with 8 positions matching TRBD1. After removal of 6 bases from V and 1 base from J, the junction contained 5 bases not matched to a gene. The CDR3 covers 14 residues.